This TCR beta chain was identified during a study of blood T cell repertoires in COVID-19 (TCRdb year 2020). With respect to the entire study: Collaborator samples came from the United States, Italy and Spain and covered acute and convalescent phases of COVID-19. The repertoires were released in a freely available public database intended as a resource for research on the immune response to SARS-CoV-2. A de-identified subject ID, COVID-19 status, age in years and sex were almost always included in the sample metadata. Deeply sampled blood TCRbeta repertoires from subjects exposed to, actively infected with, or recovered from COVID-19 were included in the dataset. The samples were drawn from two sources: the first 160 participants of the ongoing ImmuneRACE study, and 1,200 or so subjects contributed by 6 global collaborators. Where available, HLA class I and class II types were taken from metadata supplied by the sample provider and were not determined by assay-based typing. The material from the prospective study consisted of cDNA or gDNA derived from T cells, B-cell-depleted T cells, or PBMCs.

A remark on this clone: Which antigen it targets is not known. Per-base qualities were not stored, and no clone one base away is much larger.

Participants in the prospective study were enrolled through a virtual design, were aged about 18 to 90 years, and lived in about 25 United States geographic areas. In the prospective study, participants were assigned to cohorts based on the clinical history participants reported in a screening survey and a study questionnaire. A participant counted as exposed if, within 2 weeks of entering the study, that participant had been in contact with someone who had a PCR-confirmed or clinician-diagnosed COVID-19 case. In the prospective study, mobile phlebotomists collected whole blood, serum and a nasopharyngeal or oropharyngeal swab from each participant. Over a 2-month period, participants in the prospective study had the option of providing additional blood draws and questionnaires. Before DNA extraction, prospective study blood samples were shipped either frozen or at room temperature. TCRbeta CDR3 regions were amplified from genomic DNA using the immunoSEQ Assay, a bias-controlled multiplex PCR. On the study's bioinformatics: Within the assay, amplification of reference gene primers was used to estimate how many nucleated cells each sample contained. To quantify the absolute abundance of each unique TCRbeta CDR3 rearrangement, sequence reads were collapsed and filtered. Productive Simpson clonality was computed per sample as the square root of Simpson's diversity index over productive rearrangements. In TCRdb, the immuneACCESS table is reduced to in-frame sequences with V and J assigned. These tables do not hold every clone; where another copy was compared, an unresolved V gene accounts for under half, and the others remain unexplained. The D gene and trimming were derived from the DNA, and the V and J assignments and clone size from that table. The sample table holds 300,000 to 450,000 clones, of which roughly 90% were seen once. The top ten constitute 0.95% to 1.1% of the sample.

The full study reports these points: How much clinical and demographic metadata was included differed by source and by participant, and the metadata was provided uncurated.

The junction carries 3 bases between V and J, which are trimmed by 9 bases and 6 bases respectively. From the cysteine up to the phenylalanine, the CDR3 has a length of 9 residues. Here the CDR3 DNA is all that survives: 27 bases in frame from base 1. Per the germline V gene, SNHLY is the CDR1 and FYNNEI is the CDR2. The source material was PBMCs or T cells enriched from blood (not recorded which). The rearranged chain carries TRBV2 and TRBJ1-5; no D segment can be confidently identified. The sequence came from a woman in her twenties or thirties who had been exposed to COVID-19. The DNA sequence is TGTGCCAGAGCTCAGCCCCAGCATTTT. Its protein product is CARAQPQHF.